This is a list of T cell receptor beta chains from one sample in a study of T cells in Graves' hyperthyroidism and ophthalmopathy. Each CDR3 protein is one row after TCRdb ran MiXCR on the multiplex PCR reads. The table lists around 500,000 distinct CDR3 sequences, roughly an eighth of them singletons. Sequences were obtained from blood. The receptors shown here come from a woman younger than 35 with Graves' hyperthyroidism. Both conserved end residues are part of each CDR3. D genes are given only for firm matches. Rows may omit the clone size; those that give it use once, few, many or a size class.

J gene	D gene	V gene	clone size	CDR3 protein	CDR3 DNA
TRBJ2-5	-	TRBV11-2	many	CASRPVLVGRSHQETQYF	TGTGCCAGCAGACCCGTACTAGTTGGGCGGAGCCATCAAGAGACCCAGTACTTC
TRBJ1-1	TRBD1	TRBV6-5	many	CASSYSRRQGAVNTEAFF	TGTGCCAGCAGTTACTCGAGGCGACAGGGGGCGGTGAACACTGAAGCTTTCTTT
TRBJ1-1	-	TRBV28	many	CASSPEHAGGVSNTEAFF	TGTGCCAGCAGTCCCGAACATGCGGGGGGAGTCTCGAACACTGAAGCTTTCTTT
TRBJ1-2	-	TRBV5-1	many	CASSRKGGRSNGYTF	TGCGCCAGCAGCCGAAAGGGGGGCAGATCGAATGGCTACACCTTC
TRBJ1-6	TRBD1	TRBV12-3/TRBV12-4	many	CASSTGTAFSPLHF	TGTGCCAGCAGTACCGGGACAGCATTTTCACCCCTCCACTTT
TRBJ2-1	-	TRBV2	many	CASSLEGLEEFF	TGTGCCAGCAGCTTGGAAGGACTCGAGGAGTTCTTC
TRBJ2-4	-	TRBV7-9	many	CASSFGGRGNIQYF	TGTGCCAGCAGCTTCGGGGGAAGAGGGAACATTCAGTACTTC
TRBJ1-1	-	TRBV19	few	CATQGGVLPEAFF	TGTGCCACTCAAGGGGGAGTTCTGCCTGAAGCTTTCTTT
TRBJ1-4	TRBD1	TRBV20-1	many	CSAPQGVNEKLFF	TGCAGTGCTCCACAGGGGGTTAATGAAAAACTGTTTTTT
TRBJ2-7	TRBD1	TRBV28	many	CASAGTGFWGIYEQYF	TGTGCCAGCGCCGGGACAGGGTTCTGGGGAATCTACGAGCAGTACTTC
TRBJ2-1	-	TRBV27	many	CASSFFGRVGYNEQFF	TGTGCCAGCAGTTTTTTCGGGAGAGTGGGCTACAATGAGCAGTTCTTC
TRBJ2-5	-	TRBV24-1	-	CATSDSSGTKAETQYF	TGTGCCACCAGTGATTCTTCCGGGACAAAGGCAGAGACCCAGTACTTC
TRBJ2-3	-	TRBV27	many	CASSFPGAPDTQYF	TGTGCCAGCAGTTTCCCAGGGGCTCCGGATACGCAGTATTTT
TRBJ1-1	TRBD1	TRBV30	-	CACLRTGREAFF	TGTGCCTGCCTCCGGACAGGGCGTGAAGCTTTCTTT
TRBJ2-1	TRBD1	TRBV15	-	CATGDRGVYNEQFF	TGTGCCACGGGGGACAGGGGGGTCTACAATGAGCAGTTCTTC
TRBJ1-5	-	TRBV19	few	CASSMGSGEYQPQHF	TGTGCCAGTAGTATGGGTTCGGGGGAATACCAGCCCCAGCATTTT
TRBJ1-6	-	TRBV11-3	few	CASSLNTKDSPLHF	TGTGCCAGCAGCTTAAATACTAAGGATTCACCCCTCCACTTT
TRBJ2-1	-	TRBV12-3/TRBV12-4	many	CASSPDRDFSNYNEQFF	TGTGCCAGCAGTCCAGACCGGGACTTCTCAAATTACAATGAGCAGTTCTTC
TRBJ2-1	-	TRBV11-2	many	CASQDSYYNEQFF	TGTGCCAGCCAGGACAGCTACTACAATGAGCAGTTCTTC
TRBJ2-5	TRBD2	TRBV28	many	CASSPPGRETQYF	TGTGCCAGCAGCCCCCCCGGGAGGGAGACCCAGTACTTC
TRBJ1-1	-	TRBV7-6	many	CASSSGPARAFF	TGTGCCAGCAGCTCAGGGCCTGCTCGGGCTTTCTTT
TRBJ2-3	-	TRBV7-6	-	CASSLVARSDTQYF	TGTGCCAGCAGCTTAGTGGCTAGATCAGATACGCAGTATTTT
TRBJ1-2	TRBD1	TRBV27	many	CASSFGTGGYGYTF	TGTGCCAGCAGTTTCGGGACAGGGGGCTATGGCTACACCTTC
TRBJ2-4	-	TRBV18	-	CASSPQKDLAKNIQYF	TGTGCCAGCTCACCTCAGAAGGACCTAGCCAAAAACATTCAGTACTTC
TRBJ1-2	-	TRBV7-2	few	CASSLGGFQIGYTF	TGTGCCAGCAGCTTAGGGGGATTTCAGATCGGCTACACCTTC
TRBJ1-6	-	TRBV7-9	-	CASSLGTGLKSPLHF	TGTGCCAGCAGCTTAGGGACCGGTCTTAAATCACCCCTCCACTTT
TRBJ2-7	-	TRBV3-1	many	CASSQPGLGGDEQYF	TGTGCCAGCAGCCAACCCGGACTAGGGGGGGACGAGCAGTACTTC
TRBJ2-5	-	TRBV28	-	CASLLRLGSQETQYF	TGTGCCAGCTTACTACGTCTAGGGAGCCAAGAGACCCAGTACTTC
TRBJ2-1	-	TRBV9	many	CASSRPGVSYNEQFF	TGTGCCAGCAGTCGCCCGGGGGTCTCCTACAATGAGCAGTTCTTC
TRBJ1-1	-	TRBV20-1	few	CSVTPGPTEAFF	TGCAGTGTCACCCCAGGGCCCACTGAAGCTTTCTTT
TRBJ1-1	TRBD1	TRBV27	many	CASSLGTGANTEAFF	TGTGCCAGCAGTTTAGGGACAGGGGCGAACACTGAAGCTTTCTTT
TRBJ1-2	-	TRBV9	-	CASSVGSHGYTF	TGTGCCAGCAGCGTAGGGTCCCATGGCTACACCTTC
TRBJ1-5	-	TRBV6-1	few	CASRTAYSNQPQHF	TGTGCCAGCAGGACAGCTTATAGCAATCAGCCCCAGCATTTT
TRBJ1-4	-	TRBV7-8	many	CASSQTRRNEKLFF	TGTGCCAGCAGCCAGACACGTCGAAATGAAAAACTGTTTTTT
TRBJ1-1	-	TRBV19	few	CASSIDQTGSPEAFF	TGTGCCAGTAGTATAGATCAAACAGGGTCTCCTGAAGCTTTCTTT
TRBJ2-5	TRBD1	TRBV3-1	many	CASSQEKDRGLYETQYF	TGTGCCAGCAGCCAAGAAAAGGACAGGGGGCTTTATGAGACCCAGTACTTC
TRBJ1-2	TRBD1	TRBV18	-	CASSPRQGARWNYGYTF	TGTGCCAGCTCACCCCGACAGGGGGCGCGATGGAACTATGGCTACACCTTC
TRBJ2-2	-	TRBV6-5	many	CASSYSLIPNTGELFF	TGTGCCAGCAGTTACTCCCTCATCCCGAACACCGGGGAGCTGTTTTTT
TRBJ1-1	-	TRBV12-3/TRBV12-4	many	CASSLLLGQNTEAFF	TGTGCCAGCAGTTTACTTTTAGGACAGAACACTGAAGCTTTCTTT
TRBJ1-1	-	TRBV18	many	CASRTPISAEAFF	TGTGCCAGCCGGACTCCCATCTCAGCTGAAGCTTTCTTT
TRBJ1-1	-	TRBV3-1	many	CTSSPRTISTRAFF	TGTACCAGCAGCCCTAGGACCATCTCCACTCGGGCTTTCTTT
TRBJ1-1	-	TRBV24-1	-	CATQGNGMNTEAFF	TGTGCCACTCAAGGAAACGGTATGAACACTGAAGCTTTCTTT
TRBJ2-1	-	TRBV11-2	many	CASSSGPSEGEQFF	TGTGCCAGCAGCTCCGGACCCTCGGAGGGTGAGCAGTTCTTC
TRBJ2-2	-	TRBV20-1	many	CSAPVGGLNTGELFF	TGCAGTGCCCCGGTCGGGGGTTTGAACACCGGGGAGCTGTTTTTT
TRBJ2-3	-	TRBV19	-	CASSTQVSTDTQYF	TGTGCCAGTAGTACCCAGGTCAGCACAGATACGCAGTATTTT
TRBJ2-7	-	TRBV20-1	few	CSARDTSDPSYEQYF	TGCAGTGCTAGAGATACCAGCGACCCCTCCTACGAGCAGTACTTC
TRBJ2-7	-	TRBV7-9	many	CASSFMDSYEPYEQYF	TGTGCCAGCAGCTTTATGGACAGTTACGAACCCTACGAGCAGTACTTC
TRBJ1-1	-	TRBV9	many	CASSVGSQNTEAFF	TGTGCCAGCAGCGTAGGCAGCCAGAACACTGAAGCTTTCTTT
TRBJ1-3	-	TRBV6-5	-	CASSSWTDSGNTIYF	TGTGCCAGCAGTTCCTGGACCGACTCTGGAAACACCATATATTTT
TRBJ2-5	TRBD2	TRBV5-8	many	CASSRSSGGSQETQYF	TGTGCCAGCAGCCGCTCTAGCGGGGGGTCACAAGAGACCCAGTACTTC
TRBJ1-4	-	TRBV2	many	CASSGSGEKLFF	TGTGCCAGCAGCGGTTCGGGTGAAAAACTGTTTTTT